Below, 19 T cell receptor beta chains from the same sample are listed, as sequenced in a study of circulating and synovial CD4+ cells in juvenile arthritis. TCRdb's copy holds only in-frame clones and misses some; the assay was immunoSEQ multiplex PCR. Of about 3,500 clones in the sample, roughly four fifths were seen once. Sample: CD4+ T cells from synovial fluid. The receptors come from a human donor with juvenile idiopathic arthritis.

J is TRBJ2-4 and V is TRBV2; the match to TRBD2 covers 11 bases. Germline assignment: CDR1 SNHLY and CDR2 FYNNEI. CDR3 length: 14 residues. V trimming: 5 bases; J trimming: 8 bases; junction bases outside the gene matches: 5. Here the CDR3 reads CASSLAGGPHIQYF. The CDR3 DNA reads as TGTGCCAGCAGTTTAGCGGGGGGGCCTCACATTCAGTACTTC. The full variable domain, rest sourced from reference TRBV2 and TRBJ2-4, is EPEVTQTPSHQVTQMGQEVILRCVPISNHLYFYWYRQILGQKVEFLVSFYNNEISEKSEIFDDQFSVERPDGSNFTLKIRSTKLEDSAMYFCASSLAGGPHIQYFGAGTRLSVL.

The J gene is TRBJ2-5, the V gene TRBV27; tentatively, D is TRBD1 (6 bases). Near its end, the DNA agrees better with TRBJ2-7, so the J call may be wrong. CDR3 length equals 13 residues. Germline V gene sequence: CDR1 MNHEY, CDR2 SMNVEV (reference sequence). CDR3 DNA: TGTGCCAGCAGTTTCCAGGGGAACCACGAGCAGTACTTC. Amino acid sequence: CASSFQGNHEQYF.

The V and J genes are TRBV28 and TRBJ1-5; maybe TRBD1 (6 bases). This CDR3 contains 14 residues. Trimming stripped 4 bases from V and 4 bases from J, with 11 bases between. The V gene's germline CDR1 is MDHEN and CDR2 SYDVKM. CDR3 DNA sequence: TGTGCCAGCAGTTCCACACAGGGAAATCAGCCCCAGCATTTT. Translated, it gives CASSSTQGNQPQHF.

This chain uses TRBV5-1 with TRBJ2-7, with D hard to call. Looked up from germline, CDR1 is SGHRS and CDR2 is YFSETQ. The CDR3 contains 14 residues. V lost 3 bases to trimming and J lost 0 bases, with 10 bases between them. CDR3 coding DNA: TGCGCCAGCAGCTCTCGCATTAGCTCCTACGAGCAGTACTTC. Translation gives CASSSRISSYEQYF.

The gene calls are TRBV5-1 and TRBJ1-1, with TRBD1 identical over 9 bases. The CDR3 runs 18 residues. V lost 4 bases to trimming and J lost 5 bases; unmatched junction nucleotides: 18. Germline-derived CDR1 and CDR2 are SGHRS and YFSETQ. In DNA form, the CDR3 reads TGCGCCAGCAGCGGACGGGGGACAGGGCCCTTCAGGGGGACTGAAGCTTTCTTT. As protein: CASSGRGTGPFRGTEAFF.

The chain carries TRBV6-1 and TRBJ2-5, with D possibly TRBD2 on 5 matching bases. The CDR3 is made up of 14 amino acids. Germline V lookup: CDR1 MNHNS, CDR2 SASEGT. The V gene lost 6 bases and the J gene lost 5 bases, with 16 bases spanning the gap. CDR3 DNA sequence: TGTGCCAGCAGAGCTTCGAGGGTCGGGGAGACCCAGTACTTC. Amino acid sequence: CASRASRVGETQYF.

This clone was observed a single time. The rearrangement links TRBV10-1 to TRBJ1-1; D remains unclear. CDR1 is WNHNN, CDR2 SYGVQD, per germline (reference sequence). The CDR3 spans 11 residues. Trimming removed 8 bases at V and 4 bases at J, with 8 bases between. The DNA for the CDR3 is TGCGCCAGCGAGCGGAGCACTGAAGCTTTCTTT. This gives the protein CASERSTEAFF.

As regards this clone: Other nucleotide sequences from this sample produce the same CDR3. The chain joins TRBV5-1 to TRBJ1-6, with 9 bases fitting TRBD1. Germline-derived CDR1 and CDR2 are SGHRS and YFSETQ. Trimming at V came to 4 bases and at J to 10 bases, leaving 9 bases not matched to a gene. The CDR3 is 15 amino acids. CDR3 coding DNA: TGCGCCAGCAGCGGGGAGGGACAGGGACGGTCACCCCTCCACTTT. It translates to CASSGEGQGRSPLHF.

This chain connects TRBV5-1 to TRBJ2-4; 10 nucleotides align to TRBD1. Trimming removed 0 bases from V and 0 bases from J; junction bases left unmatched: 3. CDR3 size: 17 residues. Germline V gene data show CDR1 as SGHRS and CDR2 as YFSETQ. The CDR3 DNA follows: TGCGCCAGCAGCTTGGTTGGGACAGGGGTAGCCAAAAACATTCAGTACTTC. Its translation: CASSLVGTGVAKNIQYF.

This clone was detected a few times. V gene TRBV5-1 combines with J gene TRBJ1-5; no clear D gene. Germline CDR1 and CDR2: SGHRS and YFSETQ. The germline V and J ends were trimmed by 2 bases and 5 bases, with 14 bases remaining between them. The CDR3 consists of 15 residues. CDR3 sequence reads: CASSLLGGEDQPQHF. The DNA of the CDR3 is TGCGCCAGCAGCTTACTAGGCGGGGAGGATCAGCCCCAGCATTTT.

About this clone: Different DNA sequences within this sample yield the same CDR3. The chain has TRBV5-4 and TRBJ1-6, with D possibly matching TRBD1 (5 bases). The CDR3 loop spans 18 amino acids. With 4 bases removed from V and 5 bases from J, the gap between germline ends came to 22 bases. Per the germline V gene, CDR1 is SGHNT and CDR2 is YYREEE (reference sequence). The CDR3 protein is CASSPSGGFAFHNSPLHF. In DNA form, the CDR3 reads TGTGCCAGCAGCCCCAGCGGGGGTTTCGCTTTTCATAATTCACCCCTCCACTTT.

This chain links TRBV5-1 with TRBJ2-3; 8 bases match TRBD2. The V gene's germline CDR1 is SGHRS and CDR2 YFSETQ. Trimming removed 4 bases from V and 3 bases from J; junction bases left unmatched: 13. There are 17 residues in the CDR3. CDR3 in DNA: TGCGCCAGCAGCCCCGTTGGAACGGGGGGGCCTACAGATACGCAGTATTTT. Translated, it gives CASSPVGTGGPTDTQYF.

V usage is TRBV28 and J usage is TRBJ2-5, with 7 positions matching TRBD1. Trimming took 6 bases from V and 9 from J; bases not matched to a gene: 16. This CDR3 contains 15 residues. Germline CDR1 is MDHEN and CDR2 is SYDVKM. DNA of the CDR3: TGTGCCAGCAGCCACAGGGGCCCGGGGTCTTGGTCCCAGTACTTC. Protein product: CASSHRGPGSWSQYF.

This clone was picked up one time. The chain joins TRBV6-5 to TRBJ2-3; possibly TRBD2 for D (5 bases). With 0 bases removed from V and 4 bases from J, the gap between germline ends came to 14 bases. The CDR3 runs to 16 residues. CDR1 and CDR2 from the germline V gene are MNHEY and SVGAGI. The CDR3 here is CASSYSRASRADTQYF. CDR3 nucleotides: TGTGCCAGCAGTTACTCGAGGGCTAGTCGAGCAGATACGCAGTATTTT.

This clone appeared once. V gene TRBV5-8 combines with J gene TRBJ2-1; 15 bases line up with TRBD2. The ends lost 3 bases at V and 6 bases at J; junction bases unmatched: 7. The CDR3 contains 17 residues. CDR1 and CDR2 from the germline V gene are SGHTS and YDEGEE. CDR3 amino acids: CASSWGTSGRSSNEQFF. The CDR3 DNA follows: TGTGCCAGCAGCTGGGGGACTAGCGGGAGGTCTAGCAATGAGCAGTTCTTC.

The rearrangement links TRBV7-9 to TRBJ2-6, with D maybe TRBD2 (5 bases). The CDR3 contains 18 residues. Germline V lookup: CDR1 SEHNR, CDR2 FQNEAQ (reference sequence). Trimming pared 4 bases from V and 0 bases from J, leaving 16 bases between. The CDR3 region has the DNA TGTGCCAGCAGCTCGAGTCTCGGGGTAATCTCTGGGGCCAACGTCCTGACTTTC. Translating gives CASSSSLGVISGANVLTF. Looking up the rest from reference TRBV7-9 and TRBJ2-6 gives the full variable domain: DTGVSQNPRHKITKRGQNVTFRCDPISEHNRLYWYRQTLGQGPEFLTYFQNEAQLEKSRLLSDRFSAERPKGSFSTLEIQRTEQGDSAMYLCASSSSLGVISGANVLTFGAGSRLTVL.

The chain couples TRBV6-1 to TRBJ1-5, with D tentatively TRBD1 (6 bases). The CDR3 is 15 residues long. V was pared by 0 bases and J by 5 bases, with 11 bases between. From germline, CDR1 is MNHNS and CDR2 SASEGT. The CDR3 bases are TGTGCCAGCAGTGAAGCCGTCAGGGGCGATCAGCCCCAGCATTTT. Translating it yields CASSEAVRGDQPQHF.

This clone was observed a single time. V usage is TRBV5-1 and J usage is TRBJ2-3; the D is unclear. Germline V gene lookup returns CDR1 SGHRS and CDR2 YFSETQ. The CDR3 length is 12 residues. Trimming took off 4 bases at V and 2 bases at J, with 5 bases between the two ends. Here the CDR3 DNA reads TGCGCCAGCAGCCCGGTCACAGATACGCAGTATTTT. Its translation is CASSPVTDTQYF.

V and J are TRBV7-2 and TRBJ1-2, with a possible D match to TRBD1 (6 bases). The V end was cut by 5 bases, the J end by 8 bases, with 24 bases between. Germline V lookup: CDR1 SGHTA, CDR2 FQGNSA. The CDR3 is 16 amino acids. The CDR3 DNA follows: TGTGCCAGCAGCGGGGAAATCTTGGCAGGGGTAGAGGGCTACACCTTC. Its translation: CASSGEILAGVEGYTF.